This entry is about one T cell receptor (beta chain). Its antigen is still unknown. This sample is part of a study of cytomegalovirus exposure and HLA in healthy donors. Study results and limitations: In a later analysis, across HLA loci, associated TCR counts were highest for DRB1, lowest for HLA-C. The study put 150 to 200 TCR beta chains on its list as cytomegalovirus-associated. Most of the CMV-associated TCR beta chains (in a later analysis) appeared to be HLA-restricted.

This CDR3 comprises 14 residues. V shed 1 base and J shed 6 bases, with 12 bases lying between them. Per germline, CDR1 SEHNR and CDR2 FQNEAQ (reference sequence). Primers included in the PCR were 60 Vbeta and 13 Jbeta primers. Assay: immunoSEQ multiplex PCR; the TCRdb copy retains only in-frame clones and omits some. The sample totals about 84,000 clones; its top ten clones hold approximately 0.63%. The J gene is TRBJ1-2, the V gene TRBV7-9; unclear D gene. The sequencing input was PBMCs. The clonotype originates from a man aged 45-65 years in good health and CMV-seronegative. The CDR3 bases are TGTGCCAGCAGCTTAGACGAGGCGACCCATGGCTACACCTTC. It codes for CASSLDEATHGYTF.